This T cell receptor beta chain comes out of a study of PD-L1 blockade in urothelial cancer. This CDR3 has 15 residues. The ends were cut back, 4 bases at V and 6 bases at J, with 16 bases in the middle. In germline, CDR1 is SNHLY, CDR2 FYNNEI. Some clones are missing from TCRdb's copy, which holds only in-frame ones; the method was immunoSEQ multiplex PCR. The sample has over 75,000 clones, about 83% seen once. Specified time point: pretreatment peripheral blood. Each patient contributed between 1 and 8 total time points of blood mononuclear cells, pretreatment and during treatment. The specimen comprised PBMCs, sampled around atezolizumab (anti-PD-L1) treatment. The clonotype originates from a man aged 55 to 69 with urothelial cancer. This chain uses TRBV2 with TRBJ2-4; D might be TRBD1 (6 bases). In nucleotides, the CDR3 is TGTGCCAGCAGTGTTACAGGGTCGACAGGAAACATTCAGTACTTC. Protein sequence: CASSVTGSTGNIQYF.